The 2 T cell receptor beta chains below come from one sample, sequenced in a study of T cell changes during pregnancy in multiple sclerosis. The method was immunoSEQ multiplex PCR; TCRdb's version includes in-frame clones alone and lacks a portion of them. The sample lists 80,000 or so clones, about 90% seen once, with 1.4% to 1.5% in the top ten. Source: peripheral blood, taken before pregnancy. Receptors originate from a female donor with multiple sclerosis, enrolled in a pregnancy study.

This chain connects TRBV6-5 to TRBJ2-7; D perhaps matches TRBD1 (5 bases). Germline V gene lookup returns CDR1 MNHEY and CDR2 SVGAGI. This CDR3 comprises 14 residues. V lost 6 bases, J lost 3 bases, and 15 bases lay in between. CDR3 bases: TGTGCCAGCAGAGTCAGGGTTTTAGGCTACGAGCAGTACTTC. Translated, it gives CASRVRVLGYEQYF.

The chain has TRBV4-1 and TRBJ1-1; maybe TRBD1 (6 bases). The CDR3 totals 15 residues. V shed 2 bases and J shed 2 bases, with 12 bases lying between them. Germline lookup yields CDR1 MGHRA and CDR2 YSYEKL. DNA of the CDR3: TGCGCCAGCAGCCAACAGCAGGGGCCTAACACTGAAGCTTTCTTT. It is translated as CASSQQQGPNTEAFF.